A selection of T cell receptor beta chains follows, all from one sample in a study of CD8+ T cells in alopecia areata. Some clones are missing from TCRdb's copy, which holds only in-frame ones; the method was immunoSEQ multiplex PCR. Here the sample spans approximately 140,000 clones, 82% being singletons. The sample consisted of CD8+ T cells sorted from blood, taken at week 4, from a patient treated with tofacitinib. These receptor sequences come from a human donor with alopecia areata. The CDR3 runs from the conserved cysteine through the conserved F or W. D genes are given only for firm matches. The listing skips clone size in some rows; elsewhere it reads once, few, many or a size class.

d_call	clone_size	v_call	j_call	cdr3_length	cdr3_aa	cdr3_nt
NA	NA	TRBV6-6	TRBJ2-1	14	CASSHPSGATEQFF	TGTGCCAGCAGCCACCCTTCCGGGGCAACTGAGCAGTTCTTC
TRBD2	NA	TRBV9	TRBJ2-7	17	CASSGPSGGPHSYEQYF	TGTGCCAGCAGCGGCCCTAGCGGGGGGCCACACTCCTACGAGCAGTACTTC
NA	NA	TRBV19	TRBJ2-7	12	CASSSGSYEQYF	TGTGCCAGTAGCTCGGGCTCCTACGAGCAGTACTTC
TRBD1	NA	TRBV30	TRBJ2-7	13	CAWIEGAGYEQYF	TGTGCCTGGATTGAGGGGGCGGGCTACGAGCAGTACTTC
NA	once	TRBV7-9	TRBJ1-2	16	CASSLSEGENNYGYTF	TGTGCCAGCAGCTTAAGCGAGGGGGAGAATAACTATGGCTACACCTTC
TRBD2	once	TRBV6-5	TRBJ2-1	13	CATHPGGYNEQFF	TGTGCCACCCACCCGGGGGGCTACAATGAGCAGTTCTTC
NA	NA	TRBV4-2	TRBJ1-2	17	CASSQESTGTPNYGYTF	TGTGCCAGCAGCCAAGAGTCTACCGGGACACCGAACTATGGCTACACCTTC
TRBD1	NA	TRBV29-1	TRBJ2-1	13	CSVEGTGDNEQFF	TGCAGCGTTGAAGGGACAGGGGACAATGAGCAGTTCTTC
NA	NA	TRBV7-8	TRBJ2-7	15	CASSSHQGPSYEQYF	TGTGCCAGCAGCTCTCACCAGGGGCCCTCCTACGAGCAGTACTTC
TRBD1	once	TRBV13	TRBJ2-3	16	CASSLKGQGIPDTQYF	TGTGCCAGCAGCTTGAAGGGACAGGGGATACCAGATACGCAGTATTTT